These 18 T cell receptor beta chains came from one sample sequenced in a study of blood T cell repertoires in COVID-19. Profiling relied on immunoSEQ multiplex PCR, and the TCRdb table lists in-frame clones only, not all of them. The table lists hundreds of thousands of clones, roughly 85% of them singletons, with over 1.3% in the top ten. The sequenced sample consisted of peripheral blood. The receptor set was obtained from a woman between 25 and 40 years old with active or convalescent COVID-19.

The V gene is TRBV5-1, the J gene TRBJ1-1; 7 nucleotides align to TRBD1. CDR3 size: 15 residues. Trimming removed 4 bases from V and 0 bases from J; junction bases left unmatched: 6. Germline loops: CDR1 SGHRS, CDR2 YFSETQ. CDR3 in amino acids: CASSRDRYLNTEAFF. The CDR3 DNA follows: TGCGCCAGCAGCAGGGACAGATACTTGAACACTGAAGCTTTCTTT.

The CDR3 reads CASSLKGAYEQYF. The DNA for the CDR3 is TGCGCCAGCAGCTTGAAAGGGGCCTACGAGCAGTACTTC. The V call is TRBV5-1, the J call TRBJ2-7; tentatively, D is TRBD1 (5 bases). Germline CDR1 and CDR2: SGHRS and YFSETQ. The CDR3 spans 13 residues. Trimming pared 1 base from V and 2 bases from J, leaving 7 bases between.

The chain joins TRBV4-1 to TRBJ1-4; D is unresolved. The germline V gene has CDR1 MGHRA and CDR2 YSYEKL. The CDR3 has 12 amino acids. Trimming stripped 8 bases from V and 0 bases from J, with 4 bases between. The CDR3 nucleotides read TGCGCCAGCGTCGCAACTAATGAAAAACTGTTTTTT. Residues: CASVATNEKLFF.

The rearrangement joins TRBV2 to TRBJ2-7; 8 bases line up with TRBD2. The CDR3 sequence is 17 residues long. Trimming took 4 bases from V and 4 from J; bases not matched to a gene: 15. CDR1 is SNHLY and CDR2 is FYNNEI in the germline V gene. Written as DNA, the CDR3 is TGTGCCAGCAGTGTTCTAAGCGGGAGCTCCATAAGGTACGAGCAGTACTTC. The encoded protein is CASSVLSGSSIRYEQYF.

This sequence joins TRBV5-1 and TRBJ1-5; 10 bases align to TRBD1. From germline, CDR1 is SGHRS and CDR2 YFSETQ. Trimming took 0 bases from V and 4 from J; bases not matched to a gene: 7. This CDR3 has 17 amino acids. For the CDR3, the DNA is TGCGCCAGCAGCTTGGGCCTCGGACAGGGGGAGAATCAGCCCCAGCATTTT. Translated, it gives CASSLGLGQGENQPQHF.

The chain joins TRBV3-1 (or the pseudogene TRBV3-2) to TRBJ1-3; D is perhaps TRBD1 (5 bases). The CDR3 length is 13 residues. Deletions cut 4 bases from V and 9 bases from J, with 13 bases between. Germline CDR1 LGHDT, CDR2 YNNKEL (reference sequence). CDR3 amino acids: CASSPQGLGTIYF. The CDR3 nucleotides are TGTGCCAGCAGCCCGCAGGGTTTAGGCACCATATATTTT.

The V and J genes are TRBV4-1 and TRBJ2-7; D possibly corresponds to TRBD2 (6 bases). Per germline, CDR1 MGHRA and CDR2 YSYEKL. The CDR3 runs 16 residues. V shed 0 bases and J shed 3 bases, with 15 bases lying between them. The CDR3 reads CASSQEAGGNYYEQYF. Written as DNA, the CDR3 is TGCGCCAGCAGCCAAGAGGCTGGCGGGAACTACTACGAGCAGTACTTC.

This chain connects TRBV18 to TRBJ1-2; D uncertain. Germline CDR1 KGHSH, CDR2 LQKENI. This CDR3 is built from 14 residues. The V end lost 3 bases, the J end lost 0 bases, and 8 bases lay between the germline ends. The CDR3 nucleotides are TGTGCCAGCTCACCTCTTACATCTAACTATGGCTACACCTTC. Protein product: CASSPLTSNYGYTF. Using reference TRBV18 and TRBJ1-2 for the parts outside the CDR3, the full variable domain is NAGVMQNPRHLVRRRGQEARLRCSPMKGHSHVYWYRQLPEEGLKFMVYLQKENIIDESGMPKERFSAEFPKEGPSILRIQQVVRGDSAAYFCASSPLTSNYGYTFGSGTRLTVV.

The rearrangement links TRBV29-1 to TRBJ2-2; D gene ambiguous. The V gene lost 6 bases and the J gene lost 0 bases, with 8 bases spanning the gap. This CDR3 comprises 13 residues. CDR1 is SQVTM and CDR2 is ANQGSEA in the germline V gene. CDR3 sequence: CSVITPNTGELFF. The CDR3 DNA sequence: TGCAGCGTAATAACACCGAACACCGGGGAGCTGTTTTTT.

The chain joins TRBV6-5 to TRBJ2-1; TRBD2 might be the D (6 bases). This CDR3 has 10 residues. V was shortened by 6 bases and J by 12 bases, with 9 bases between the two germline ends. Germline CDR1 and CDR2: MNHEY and SVGAGI. DNA of the CDR3: TGTGCCAGCAGCGCGGAGGGGCAGTTCTTC. The encoded protein is CASSAEGQFF.

This chain connects TRBV5-1 to TRBJ2-3; D gene unclear. Germline values: CDR1 SGHRS, CDR2 YFSETQ. Trimming removed 1 base at V and 2 bases at J, with 5 bases between. This CDR3 spans 13 amino acids. CDR3 amino acids: CASSLTPTDTQYF. Written as DNA, the CDR3 is TGCGCCAGCAGCTTGACACCCACAGATACGCAGTATTTT.

The V gene is TRBV27, the J gene TRBJ2-1; 7 bases are a match to TRBD2. The CDR3 spans 15 residues. The trim removed 5 bases at V and 4 bases at J, leaving 8 bases unmatched. Germline V gene sequence: CDR1 MNHEY, CDR2 SMNVEV (reference sequence). The CDR3 is CASSPRGAGYNEQFF. In DNA, the CDR3 is TGTGCCAGCAGTCCTCGTGGAGCGGGGTACAATGAGCAGTTCTTC.

The chain combines TRBV21-1 with TRBJ2-7; the D call TRBD2 from the table was never checked on the DNA. TRBV21-1 is shown as a pseudogene. This CDR3 region has 12 residues. CDR3 sequence reads: CAPAALTYEQYF. CDR3 in DNA: TGTGCCCCCGCGGCTCTTACCTACGAGCAGTACTTC.

J is TRBJ1-5 and V is TRBV6-5; D unresolved. The CDR3 covers 14 residues. Germline V lookup: CDR1 MNHEY, CDR2 SVGAGI. Trimming removed 7 bases from V and 1 base from J, with 11 bases in between. CDR3: CASTDGGSNQPQHF. In DNA form, the CDR3 reads TGTGCCAGCACCGACGGAGGAAGCAATCAGCCCCAGCATTTT.

This clone was seen only once. The chain uses TRBV10-3 and TRBJ2-6; 10 bases agree with TRBD2. The germline V gene encodes CDR1 ENHRY and CDR2 SYGVKD. J gave up 2 bases and V 3 bases, and 13 bases lay outside the gene matches. The CDR3 is 20 amino acids. CDR3 sequence reads: CAISEPRGSGRAPGANVLTF. The CDR3 nucleotides are TGTGCCATCAGTGAACCGCGCGGCAGCGGGAGGGCGCCTGGGGCCAACGTCCTGACTTTC.

The chain carries TRBV27 and TRBJ1-4, with 10 positions matching TRBD1. CDR3 length: 15 amino acids. Germline CDR1 MNHEY, CDR2 SMNVEV (reference sequence). Unmatched junction bases numbered 7, after V lost 5 bases and J lost 7 bases. The CDR3 sequence is CASSRTGTGVEKLFF. CDR3 nucleotide sequence: TGTGCCAGCAGTCGAACCGGGACAGGGGTTGAAAAACTGTTTTTT.

V usage is TRBV19 and J usage is TRBJ1-1, with D possibly matching TRBD1 (6 bases). Trimming pared 8 bases from V and 1 base from J, leaving 20 bases between. The CDR3 covers 16 residues. The germline V gene has CDR1 LNHDA and CDR2 SQIVND (reference sequence). The CDR3 DNA reads TGTGCCAGTCAACTGGCTGGGGGCAGCAGGAACACTGAAGCTTTCTTT. Encoded protein: CASQLAGGSRNTEAFF.

This sequence joins TRBV6-5 and TRBJ1-1; 8 nucleotides agree with TRBD1. This CDR3 has 13 residues. From germline, CDR1 is MNHEY and CDR2 SVGAGI. Unmatched junction bases numbered 8, after V lost 8 bases and J lost 6 bases. The CDR3 loop is CASGHGQGPEAFF. CDR3 in DNA: TGTGCCAGCGGCCACGGACAGGGACCTGAAGCTTTCTTT.